These 13 T cell receptor beta chains were all obtained from the same sample, sequenced in a study of cytomegalovirus exposure and HLA in healthy donors. Researchers ran the PCR with 60 Vbeta and 13 Jbeta primers. The table came from immunoSEQ multiplex PCR; TCRdb's copy has only in-frame clones and leaves some out. This repertoire shows 81,000 or so clones, roughly 60% found once; its top ten account for approximately 5.8%. The sample was PBMCs. The receptors were gathered from a woman aged 25-40 years in good health and CMV-seropositive.

The chain carries TRBV5-1 and TRBJ1-4; D is perhaps TRBD1 (6 bases). CDR3 length: 14 amino acids. Germline CDR1 SGHRS, CDR2 YFSETQ. Deletions cut 3 bases from V and 5 bases from J, with 11 bases between. This CDR3 is CASSYRDTNEKLFF. For the CDR3, the DNA is TGCGCCAGCAGCTACCGGGACACCAATGAAAAACTGTTTTTT.

The chain joins TRBV2 to TRBJ2-3; 13 bases are a match to TRBD2. Trimming took 6 bases from V and 3 from J; bases not matched to a gene: 6. The CDR3 extends over 16 amino acids. The germline V gene has CDR1 SNHLY and CDR2 FYNNEI. CDR3 DNA sequence: TGTGCCAGCAGGGCGCGGACTAGCGGGGGTACAGATACGCAGTATTTT. Amino acid sequence: CASRARTSGGTDTQYF.

The chain employs TRBV7-9 and TRBJ1-4; a possible D gene is TRBD1 (5 bases). With 1 base removed from V and 2 bases from J, the gap between germline ends came to 8 bases. The CDR3 is 15 amino acids. Germline assignment: CDR1 SEHNR and CDR2 FQNEAQ (reference sequence). Written as DNA, the CDR3 is TGTGCCAGCAGCTTAGAGAGACAGACTAATGAAAAACTGTTTTTT. It encodes CASSLERQTNEKLFF.

V usage is TRBV2 and J usage is TRBJ1-1; 7 bases agree with TRBD1. The CDR3 covers 14 residues. V shed 7 bases and J 2 bases; nucleotides not matched to a gene: 7. In germline, CDR1 is SNHLY, CDR2 FYNNEI. The CDR3 DNA is TGTGCCAGCACCGTCGGGACAGCCAACACTGAAGCTTTCTTT. Its translation is CASTVGTANTEAFF.

The chain recombines TRBV13 with TRBJ1-2; TRBD1 is a possible D gene (5 bases). CDR3 length: 14 residues. The V gene's germline CDR1 is PRHDT and CDR2 FYEKMQ (reference sequence). Between the trimmed V and J ends, which lost 4 bases and 8 bases, there was a span of 17 bases. The DNA of the CDR3 is TGTGCCAGCAGCTCCGGACATGGGTTGGGGGGCTACACCTTC. Amino acid sequence: CASSSGHGLGGYTF.

V usage is TRBV15 and J usage is TRBJ1-5; D is unclear. Trimming stripped 0 bases from V and 6 bases from J, with 12 bases between. The CDR3 totals 15 residues. The germline gives CDR1 LNHNV, CDR2 YYDKDF (reference sequence). In nucleotides, the CDR3 is TGTGCCACCAGCAGAGATCTCGGGGAGGGTCAGCCCCAGCATTTT. Protein: CATSRDLGEGQPQHF.

The genes are TRBV5-1 and TRBJ1-2, with 11 bases identical to TRBD1. In germline, CDR1 is SGHRS, CDR2 YFSETQ. The CDR3 has 13 amino acids. J gave up 8 bases and V 4 bases, and 4 bases lay outside the gene matches. The CDR3 reads CASSQGQGEGYTF. Here the CDR3 DNA reads TGCGCCAGCAGCCAGGGACAGGGGGAAGGCTACACCTTC.

The genes are TRBV5-1 and TRBJ2-3; the match to TRBD2 covers 9 bases. Germline CDR1 reads SGHRS; CDR2 reads YFSETQ. The J segment lost 1 base and the V segment lost 0 bases, leaving 3 bases of the junction unmatched. The CDR3 is made up of 16 amino acids. CDR3: CASSLGSSGGTDTQYF. CDR3 coding DNA: TGCGCCAGCAGCTTGGGTTCTAGCGGGGGCACAGATACGCAGTATTTT.

The chain uses TRBV10-2 and TRBJ2-5; TRBD2 might be the D (7 bases). Trimming shortened V by 8 bases and J by 4 bases, and 11 bases separated the two germline ends. This CDR3 has 12 amino acids. Germline V lookup: CDR1 WSHSY, CDR2 SAAADI. The CDR3 sequence: CASGGAVETQYF. The CDR3 nucleotides are TGCGCCAGCGGGGGGGCCGTAGAGACCCAGTACTTC.

The gene calls are TRBV7-6 and TRBJ1-4, with unresolved D. The length of the CDR3 is 13 residues. With 1 base removed from V and 8 bases from J, the gap between germline ends came to 8 bases. Germline CDR1 is SGHVS and CDR2 is FNYEAQ. CDR3: CASSLGLAEKLFF. The CDR3 coding sequence is TGTGCCAGCAGCTTAGGTTTAGCGGAAAAACTGTTTTTT.

The V gene is TRBV18, the J gene TRBJ1-2; 9 nucleotides align to TRBD1. Germline V gene sequence: CDR1 KGHSH, CDR2 LQKENI. V lost 1 base to trimming and J lost 0 bases; unmatched junction nucleotides: 21. This CDR3 contains 22 residues. CDR3: CASSPLSGHRGPPSPSNYGYTF. CDR3 bases: TGTGCCAGCTCACCACTTTCGGGGCACAGGGGGCCCCCTAGCCCTTCTAACTATGGCTACACCTTC.

The V call is TRBV19, the J call TRBJ1-1; 12 positions agree with TRBD1. V lost 5 bases, J lost 8 bases, and 9 bases stayed unmatched. The CDR3 extends over 15 amino acids. CDR1 is LNHDA, CDR2 SQIVND, per germline (reference sequence). This CDR3 reads CASSAGGTGGSEAFF. In DNA form, the CDR3 reads TGTGCCAGTAGTGCCGGCGGGACAGGGGGCTCCGAAGCTTTCTTT.

V is TRBV28 and J is TRBJ2-1; 12 positions agree with TRBD2. The CDR3 loop spans 15 amino acids. Germline CDR1 MDHEN, CDR2 SYDVKM. J was trimmed by 4 bases and V by 6 bases; bases with no gene match: 4. CDR3 sequence (DNA): TGTGCCAGCAGCCCCGGGACTAGCGGGTACAATGAGCAGTTCTTC. Residues: CASSPGTSGYNEQFF.